Below, 7 T cell receptor beta chains from the same sample are listed, as sequenced in a study of blood T cell repertoires in COVID-19. Clones were sequenced by immunoSEQ multiplex PCR, and TCRdb holds only the in-frame ones, with some missing. The table shows 120,000 to 150,000 clones, with around 84% occurring only once. The sequenced sample consisted of peripheral blood. These receptors all come from a woman aged 50 to 60 with acute or convalescent COVID-19.

This clone was found once. This chain connects TRBV3-1 (or the pseudogene TRBV3-2) to TRBJ1-2; D gene uncertain. Trimming left V 1 base short and J 3 bases short, with 18 bases between. Germline assignment: CDR1 LGHDT and CDR2 YNNKEL (reference sequence). The CDR3 consists of 17 residues. CDR3 loop: CASSQVLPGNRYYGYTF. The CDR3 DNA is TGTGCCAGCAGCCAAGTTCTTCCGGGAAACCGCTACTATGGCTACACCTTC.

The CDR3 nucleotides are TGCGCCAGCAGCCTTGACAGGGAGGCCGGGGAGCTGTTTTTT. This translates into CASSLDREAGELFF. The chain carries TRBV5-1 and TRBJ2-2; possibly TRBD1 for D (7 bases). Germline V gene lookup returns CDR1 SGHRS and CDR2 YFSETQ. The CDR3 totals 14 residues. Between the trimmed V and J ends, which lost 4 bases and 6 bases, there was a span of 13 bases. Complete variable domain (other parts from reference TRBV5-1 and TRBJ2-2): KAGVTQTPRYLIKTRGQQVTLSCSPISGHRSVSWYQQTPGQGLQFLFEYFSETQRNKGNFPGRFSGRQFSNSRSEMNVSTLELGDSALYLCASSLDREAGELFFGEGSRLTVL.

The CDR3 protein is CSVEGTGKHEQYF. The CDR3 region has the DNA TGCAGCGTTGAAGGGACAGGGAAGCACGAGCAGTACTTC. The V and J genes are TRBV29-1 and TRBJ2-7, with 8 bases lining up with TRBD1. The length of the CDR3 is 13 residues. V lost 1 base to trimming and J lost 5 bases; unmatched junction nucleotides: 4. Per the germline V gene, CDR1 is SQVTM and CDR2 is ANQGSEA.

This chain joins TRBV5-1 and TRBJ1-4, with D perhaps TRBD1 (6 bases). The CDR3 extends over 15 amino acids. Germline CDR1 reads SGHRS; CDR2 reads YFSETQ. Deletions cut 5 bases from V and 4 bases from J, with 15 bases between. CDR3 DNA sequence: TGCGCCAGCAGGTACGGACAGAACTTTAATGAAAAACTGTTTTTT. Its translation is CASRYGQNFNEKLFF.

CDR3 DNA sequence: TGTGCCAGTAGTGCTACGACAGGGGGCAATCAGCCCCAGCATTTT. Its protein is CASSATTGGNQPQHF. The rearrangement joins TRBV19 to TRBJ1-5, with 8 positions matching TRBD1. Germline CDR1 reads LNHDA; CDR2 reads SQIVND (reference sequence). This CDR3 is built from 15 residues. V was pared by 5 bases and J by 2 bases, with 5 bases of the junction left unmatched.

V gene TRBV12-3 or TRBV12-4 combines with J gene TRBJ1-1, with D hard to call. V was trimmed by 5 bases and J by 3 bases, leaving 10 bases between them. The CDR3 covers 13 residues. The CDR3 sequence is CASSHRRDTEAFF. CDR3 nucleotide sequence: TGTGCCAGCAGTCACCGCCGGGACACTGAAGCTTTCTTT.

The chain employs TRBV25-1 and TRBJ1-1; 7 positions agree with TRBD1. The V and J ends lost 3 bases and 4 bases, in that order; junction bases with no gene match: 11. CDR3 length equals 16 residues. Looked up from germline, CDR1 is MGHDK and CDR2 is SYGVNS. The CDR3 DNA reads as TGTGCCAGCAGTGAGCCCGAGGGGGCGGGGTCCACTGAAGCTTTCTTT. Its protein product is CASSEPEGAGSTEAFF.